The following is a T cell receptor (beta chain) sequence with its context. Its antigen is not identified. The record originates from a study of cytomegalovirus exposure and HLA in healthy donors. Points from the study as a whole: It was taken for granted in presence/absence analyses that sequencing depth across donors was roughly uniform. Through in vitro validation, three CMV-associated chains were shown to be specific for CMV antigens. Across donors, most TCRs were seen rarely, yet some public ones were widespread.

The PCR made use of 60 Vbeta and 13 Jbeta primers. Only in-frame clones appear in the TCRdb table, and some are missing; sequencing was by immunoSEQ multiplex PCR. The table has about 100,000 clones, about 76% seen once; the top ten hold approximately 3.9%. The sample was PBMCs. The TCR comes from a woman in her seventies in good health and CMV-seropositive.

CDR3 nucleotides: TGTGCCAGCAGCCCGGAAGGACAGGGCCGGATGCCCCAGCATTTT. Encoded protein: CASSPEGQGRMPQHF. This chain joins TRBV7-2 and TRBJ1-5; 8 nucleotides align to TRBD1. V trimming: 5 bases; J trimming: 9 bases; junction bases outside the gene matches: 12. Per germline, CDR1 SGHTA and CDR2 FQGNSA. This CDR3 region has 15 residues.